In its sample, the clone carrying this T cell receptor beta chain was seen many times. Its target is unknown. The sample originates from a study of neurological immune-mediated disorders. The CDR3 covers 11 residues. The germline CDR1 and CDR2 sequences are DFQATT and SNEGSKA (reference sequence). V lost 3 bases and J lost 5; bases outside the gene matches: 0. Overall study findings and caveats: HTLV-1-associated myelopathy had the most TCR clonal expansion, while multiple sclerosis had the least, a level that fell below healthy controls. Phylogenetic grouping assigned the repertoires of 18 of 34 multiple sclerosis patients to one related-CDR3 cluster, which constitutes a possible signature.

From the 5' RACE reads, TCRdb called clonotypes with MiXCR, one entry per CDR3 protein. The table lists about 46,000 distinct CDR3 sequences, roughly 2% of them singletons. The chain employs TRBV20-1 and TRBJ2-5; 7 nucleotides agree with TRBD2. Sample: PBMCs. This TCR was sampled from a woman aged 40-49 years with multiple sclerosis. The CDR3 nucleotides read TGCAGTGCTAGCGGGGGGGAGACCCAGTACTTC. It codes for CSASGGETQYF.